The present TCR beta chain was sequenced within a study of blood T cell repertoires in COVID-19. Overall study context: Specimens from acute and convalescent COVID-19 originated in the United States, Italy and Spain. Sources were T cells, B-cell-depleted T cells, or PBMCs; the material itself was cDNA or gDNA.

Authors' data handling: Reference gene primer amplification gave nucleated cell count estimates. Sequencing was performed with immunoSEQ multiplex PCR; in TCRdb, only in-frame clones are kept and a portion is missing. Clonal size and the V and J genes are those of that table, whereas D and trimming came from the DNA. Seen here are more than 70,000 clones, around 84% observed once, and the top ten hold about 20%. The sequence was collected from a woman of 80 years or more in a cohort sampled during active or convalescent COVID-19. The material sequenced was peripheral blood.

CDR3 in amino acids: CASSKERPAPTRNTEAFF. The CDR3, as DNA: TGTGCCAGCAGCAAGGAGCGCCCGGCACCCACAAGGAACACTGAAGCTTTCTTT. The gene calls are TRBV21-1 and TRBJ1-1. TRBV21-1 is labeled a pseudogene. The length of the CDR3 is 18 residues.